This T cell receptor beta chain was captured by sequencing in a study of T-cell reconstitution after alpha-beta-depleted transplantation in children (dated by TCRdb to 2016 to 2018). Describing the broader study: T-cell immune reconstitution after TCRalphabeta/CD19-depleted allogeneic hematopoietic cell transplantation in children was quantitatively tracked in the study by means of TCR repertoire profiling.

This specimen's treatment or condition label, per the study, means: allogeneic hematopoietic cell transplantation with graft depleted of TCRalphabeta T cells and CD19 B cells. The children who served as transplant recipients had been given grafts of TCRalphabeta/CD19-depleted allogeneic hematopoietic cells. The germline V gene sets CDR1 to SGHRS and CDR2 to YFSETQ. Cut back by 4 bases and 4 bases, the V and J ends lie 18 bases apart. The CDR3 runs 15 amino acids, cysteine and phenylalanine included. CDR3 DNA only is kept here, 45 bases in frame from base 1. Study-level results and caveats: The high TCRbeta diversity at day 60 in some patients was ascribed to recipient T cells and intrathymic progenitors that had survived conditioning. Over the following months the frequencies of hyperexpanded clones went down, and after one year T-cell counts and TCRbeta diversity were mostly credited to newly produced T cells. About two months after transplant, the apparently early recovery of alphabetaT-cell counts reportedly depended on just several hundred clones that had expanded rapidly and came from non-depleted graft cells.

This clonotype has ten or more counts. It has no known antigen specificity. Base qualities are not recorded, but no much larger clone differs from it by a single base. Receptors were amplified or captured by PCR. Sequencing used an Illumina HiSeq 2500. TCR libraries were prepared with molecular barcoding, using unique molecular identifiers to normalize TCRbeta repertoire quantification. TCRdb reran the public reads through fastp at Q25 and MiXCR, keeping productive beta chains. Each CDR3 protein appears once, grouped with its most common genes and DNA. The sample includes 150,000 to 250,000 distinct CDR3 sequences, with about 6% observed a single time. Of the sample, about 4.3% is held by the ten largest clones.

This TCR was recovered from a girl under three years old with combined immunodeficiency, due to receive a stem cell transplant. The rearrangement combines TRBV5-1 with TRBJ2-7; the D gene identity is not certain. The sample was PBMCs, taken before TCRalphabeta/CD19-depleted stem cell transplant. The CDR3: CASSNPGSYPYEQYF. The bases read TGCGCCAGCAGCAACCCCGGGTCTTACCCGTACGAGCAGTACTTC.